The entry that follows covers one T cell receptor (beta chain) sequence. Its antigen is unknown. The data stem from a study of cytomegalovirus exposure and HLA in healthy donors. As for the study in general: A subsequent analysis stated that the roughly 130 validation repertoires were run on the same platform as the 600 to 750 first-cohort repertoires.

Study-wide points: Generally TCR sequences proved uncommon, though certain public TCRs appeared in numerous donors. In vitro confirmation showed three CMV-associated chains to be CMV antigen specific.

CDR3 size: 14 residues. V gave up 4 bases and J gave up 4 bases; unmatched junction bases: 5. CDR1 is SGHRS, CDR2 YFSETQ, per germline. TCRdb keeps only in-frame clones here, not all; method: immunoSEQ multiplex PCR. The data show approximately 240,000 clones, with 75% to 95% seen just once and 1% to 1.2% held by the top ten. V and J are TRBV5-1 and TRBJ1-1, with 9 bases identical to TRBD1. This receptor was identified in a woman between 18 and 30 years old in good health and CMV-seronegative. The specimen was PBMCs. In DNA, the CDR3 is TGCGCCAGCAGCCGGGGGACAGGGATCACTGAAGCTTTCTTT. Its protein is CASSRGTGITEAFF.